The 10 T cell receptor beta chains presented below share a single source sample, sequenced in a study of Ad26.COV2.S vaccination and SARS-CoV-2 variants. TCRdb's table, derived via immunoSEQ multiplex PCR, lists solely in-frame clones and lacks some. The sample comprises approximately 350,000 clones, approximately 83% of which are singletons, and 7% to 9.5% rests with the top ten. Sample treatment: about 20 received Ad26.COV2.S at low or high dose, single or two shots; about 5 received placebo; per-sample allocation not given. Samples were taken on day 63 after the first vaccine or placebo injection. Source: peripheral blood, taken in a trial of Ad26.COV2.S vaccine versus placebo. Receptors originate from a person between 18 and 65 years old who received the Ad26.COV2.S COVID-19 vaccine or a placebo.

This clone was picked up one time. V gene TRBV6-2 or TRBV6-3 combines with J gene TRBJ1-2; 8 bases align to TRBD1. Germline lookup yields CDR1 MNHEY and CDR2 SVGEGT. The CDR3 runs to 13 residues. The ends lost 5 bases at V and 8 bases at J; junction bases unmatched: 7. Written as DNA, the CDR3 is TGTGCCAGCAGTATGTGGACAGGGAGAGGCTACACCTTC. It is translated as CASSMWTGRGYTF.

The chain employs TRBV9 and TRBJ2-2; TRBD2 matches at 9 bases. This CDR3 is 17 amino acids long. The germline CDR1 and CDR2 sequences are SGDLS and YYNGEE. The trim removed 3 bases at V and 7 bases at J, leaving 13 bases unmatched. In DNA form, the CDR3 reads TGTGCCAGCAGCGCTCCCCGTAGCGGGAGTGGGAGCGGGGAGCTGTTTTTT. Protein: CASSAPRSGSGSGELFF.

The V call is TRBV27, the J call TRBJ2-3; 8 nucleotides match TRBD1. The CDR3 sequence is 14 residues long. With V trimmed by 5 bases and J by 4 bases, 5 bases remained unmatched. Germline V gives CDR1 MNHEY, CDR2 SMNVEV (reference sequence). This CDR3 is CASSPRTGPDTQYF. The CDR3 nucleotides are TGTGCCAGCAGTCCCCGGACAGGGCCAGATACGCAGTATTTT.

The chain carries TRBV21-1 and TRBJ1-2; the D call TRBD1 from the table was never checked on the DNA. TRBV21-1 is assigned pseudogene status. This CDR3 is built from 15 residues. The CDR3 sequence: CASRELLTGPYGYTF. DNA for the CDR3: TGTGCCAGCAGAGAACTATTGACAGGGCCCTATGGCTACACCTTC.

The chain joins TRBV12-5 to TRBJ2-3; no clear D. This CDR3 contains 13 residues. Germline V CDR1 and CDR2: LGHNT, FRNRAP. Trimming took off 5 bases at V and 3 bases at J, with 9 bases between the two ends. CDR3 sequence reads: CASGPYSTDTQYF. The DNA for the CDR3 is TGTGCTAGTGGTCCTTACTCAACAGATACGCAGTATTTT.

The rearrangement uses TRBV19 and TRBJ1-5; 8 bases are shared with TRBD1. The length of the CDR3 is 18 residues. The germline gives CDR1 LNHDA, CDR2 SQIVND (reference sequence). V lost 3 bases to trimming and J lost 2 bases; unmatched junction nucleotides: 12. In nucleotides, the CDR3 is TGTGCCAGTAGTATCCAGGGGGCAATCGGCCGAGGCAATCAGCCCCAGCATTTT. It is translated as CASSIQGAIGRGNQPQHF.

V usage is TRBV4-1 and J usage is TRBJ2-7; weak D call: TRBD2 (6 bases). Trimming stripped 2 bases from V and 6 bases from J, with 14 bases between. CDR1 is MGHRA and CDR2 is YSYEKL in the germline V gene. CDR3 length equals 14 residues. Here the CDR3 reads CASSQTSLISEQYF. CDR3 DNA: TGCGCCAGCAGCCAAACTAGCTTAATCTCCGAGCAGTACTTC.

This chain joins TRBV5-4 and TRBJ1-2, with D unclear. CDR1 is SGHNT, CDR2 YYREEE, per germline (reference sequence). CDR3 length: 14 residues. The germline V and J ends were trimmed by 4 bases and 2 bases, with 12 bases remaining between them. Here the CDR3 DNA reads TGTGCCAGCAGCCCGGGCGGAAGGAACTATGGCTACACCTTC. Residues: CASSPGGRNYGYTF.

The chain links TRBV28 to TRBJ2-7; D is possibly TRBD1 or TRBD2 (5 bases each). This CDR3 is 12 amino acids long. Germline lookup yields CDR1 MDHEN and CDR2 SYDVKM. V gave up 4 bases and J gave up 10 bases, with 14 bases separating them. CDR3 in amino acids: CASSSPHGDQYF. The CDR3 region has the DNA TGTGCCAGCAGTTCACCCCATGGGGACCAGTACTTC.

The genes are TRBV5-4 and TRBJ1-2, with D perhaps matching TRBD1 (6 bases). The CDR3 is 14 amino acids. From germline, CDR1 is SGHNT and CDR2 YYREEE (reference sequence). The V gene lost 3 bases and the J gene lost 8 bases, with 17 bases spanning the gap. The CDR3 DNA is TGTGCCAGCAGCTCCTCCCCGGGGACATCCGGCTACACCTTC. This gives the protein CASSSSPGTSGYTF.